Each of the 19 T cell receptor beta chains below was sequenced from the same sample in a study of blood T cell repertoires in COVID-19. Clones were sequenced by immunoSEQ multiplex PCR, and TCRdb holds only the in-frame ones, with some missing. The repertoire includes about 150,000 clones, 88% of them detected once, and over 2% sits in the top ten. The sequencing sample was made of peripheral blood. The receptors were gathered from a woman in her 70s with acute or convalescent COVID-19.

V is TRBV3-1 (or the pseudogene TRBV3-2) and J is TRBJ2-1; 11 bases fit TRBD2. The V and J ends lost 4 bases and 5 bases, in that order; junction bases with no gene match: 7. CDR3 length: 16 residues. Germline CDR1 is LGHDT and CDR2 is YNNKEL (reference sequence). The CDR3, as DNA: TGTGCCAGCAGCCTACTAGCGGGGGCGGCCCACAATGAGCAGTTCTTC. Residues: CASSLLAGAAHNEQFF.

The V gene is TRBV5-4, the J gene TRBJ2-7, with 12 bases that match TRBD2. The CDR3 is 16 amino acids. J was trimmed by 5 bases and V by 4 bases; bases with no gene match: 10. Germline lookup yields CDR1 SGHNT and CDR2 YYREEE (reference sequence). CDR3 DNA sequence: TGTGCCAGCAGCGCCCGACTAGCGGGGGTAGCCAACGAGCAGTACTTC. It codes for CASSARLAGVANEQYF.

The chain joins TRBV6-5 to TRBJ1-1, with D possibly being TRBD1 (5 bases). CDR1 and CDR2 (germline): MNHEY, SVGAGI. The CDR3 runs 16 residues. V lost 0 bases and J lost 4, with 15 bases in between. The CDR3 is CASSYSDTLTTTEAFF. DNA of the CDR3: TGTGCCAGCAGTTACTCGGACACCCTTACTACCACTGAAGCTTTCTTT.

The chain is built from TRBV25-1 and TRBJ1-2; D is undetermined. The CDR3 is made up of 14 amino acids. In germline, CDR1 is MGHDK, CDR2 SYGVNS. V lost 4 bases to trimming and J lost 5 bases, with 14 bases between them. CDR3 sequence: CASSGPEEGYGYTF. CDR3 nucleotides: TGTGCCAGCAGTGGGCCTGAGGAGGGTTATGGCTACACCTTC.

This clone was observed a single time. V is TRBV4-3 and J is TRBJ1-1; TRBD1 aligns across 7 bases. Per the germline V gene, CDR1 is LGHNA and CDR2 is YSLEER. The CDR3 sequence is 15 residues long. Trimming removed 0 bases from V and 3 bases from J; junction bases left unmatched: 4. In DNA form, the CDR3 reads TGCGCCAGCAGCCAAGATGTGGGACAGCACACTGAAGCTTTCTTT. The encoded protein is CASSQDVGQHTEAFF.

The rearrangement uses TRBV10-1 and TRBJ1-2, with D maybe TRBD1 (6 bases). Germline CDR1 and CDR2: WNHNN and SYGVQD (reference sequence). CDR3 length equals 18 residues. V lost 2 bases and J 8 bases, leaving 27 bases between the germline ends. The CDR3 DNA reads TGCGCCAGCAGTGAGAGGTCCGGCTTCGATAGGGGGAGGGACGGCTACACCTTC. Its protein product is CASSERSGFDRGRDGYTF.

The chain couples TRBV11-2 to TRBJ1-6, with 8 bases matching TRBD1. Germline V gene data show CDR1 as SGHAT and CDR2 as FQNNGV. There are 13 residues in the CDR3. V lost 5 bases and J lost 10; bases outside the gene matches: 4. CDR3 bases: TGTGCCAGCAGCCCCGACAGGGGATCACCCCTCCACTTT. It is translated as CASSPDRGSPLHF.

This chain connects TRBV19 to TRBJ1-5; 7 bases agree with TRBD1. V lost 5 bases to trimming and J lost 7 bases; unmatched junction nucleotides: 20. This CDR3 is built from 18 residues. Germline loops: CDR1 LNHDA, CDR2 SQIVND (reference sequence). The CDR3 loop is CASSRRGTDSLGLQPQHF. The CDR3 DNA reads TGTGCCAGTAGTCGACGCGGGACAGACTCCTTGGGGTTGCAGCCCCAGCATTTT.

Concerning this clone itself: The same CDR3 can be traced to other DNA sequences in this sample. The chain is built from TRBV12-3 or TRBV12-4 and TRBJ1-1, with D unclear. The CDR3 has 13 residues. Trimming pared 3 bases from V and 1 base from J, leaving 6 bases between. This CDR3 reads CASSFSRNTEAFF. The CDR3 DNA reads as TGTGCCAGCAGTTTCTCTAGGAACACTGAAGCTTTCTTT.

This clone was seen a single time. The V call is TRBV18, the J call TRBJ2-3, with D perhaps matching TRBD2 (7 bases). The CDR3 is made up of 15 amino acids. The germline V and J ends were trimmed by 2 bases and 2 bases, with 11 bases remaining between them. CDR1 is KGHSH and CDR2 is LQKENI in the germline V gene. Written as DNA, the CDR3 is TGTGCCAGCTCACCATGGCGGGGGCTCACAGATACGCAGTATTTT. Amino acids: CASSPWRGLTDTQYF.

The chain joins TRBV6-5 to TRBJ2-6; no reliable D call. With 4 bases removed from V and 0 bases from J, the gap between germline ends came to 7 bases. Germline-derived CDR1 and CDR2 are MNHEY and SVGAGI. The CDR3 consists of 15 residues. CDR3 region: CASSFAPSGANVLTF. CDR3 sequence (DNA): TGTGCCAGCAGTTTTGCGCCCTCTGGGGCCAACGTCCTGACTTTC.

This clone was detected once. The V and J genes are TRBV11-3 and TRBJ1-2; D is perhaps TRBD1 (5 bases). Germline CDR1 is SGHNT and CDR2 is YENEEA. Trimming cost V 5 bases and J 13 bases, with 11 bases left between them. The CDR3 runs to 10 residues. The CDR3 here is CASSNRGCTF. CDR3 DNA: TGTGCCAGCAGCAATAGGGGTTGCACCTTC.

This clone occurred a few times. CDR3 bases: TGTGCCAGCAGCTCATCGGGACAGGGGGTTTCGGGCTACACCTTC. It codes for CASSSSGQGVSGYTF. The rearrangement joins TRBV7-8 to TRBJ1-2; TRBD1 aligns across 11 bases. Germline V gene data show CDR1 as SGHVS and CDR2 as FQNEAQ. The CDR3 loop spans 15 amino acids. The junction had 9 bases not matched to a gene; V was cut back by 4 bases and J by 8 bases.

The CDR3 loop reads CASRLDRVNYGYTF. For the CDR3, the DNA is TGTGCCAGCAGACTGGACAGGGTTAACTATGGCTACACCTTC. The J gene is TRBJ1-2, the V gene TRBV28; 8 positions agree with TRBD1. Germline lookup yields CDR1 MDHEN and CDR2 SYDVKM. V lost 6 bases, J lost 1 base, and 4 bases stayed unmatched. The CDR3 is 14 residues long.

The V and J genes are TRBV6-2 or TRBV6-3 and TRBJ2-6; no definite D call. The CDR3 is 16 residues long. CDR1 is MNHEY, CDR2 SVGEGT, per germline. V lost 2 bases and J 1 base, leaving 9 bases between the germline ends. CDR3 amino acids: CASSYGGLSGANVLTF. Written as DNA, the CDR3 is TGTGCCAGCAGTTACGGTGGGCTTTCTGGGGCCAACGTCCTGACTTTC.

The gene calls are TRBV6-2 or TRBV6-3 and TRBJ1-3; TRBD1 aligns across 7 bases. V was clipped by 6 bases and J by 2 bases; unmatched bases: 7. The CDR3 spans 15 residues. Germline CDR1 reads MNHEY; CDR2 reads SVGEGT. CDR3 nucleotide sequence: TGTGCCAGCAGCCCGGGACAGAAGACTGGAAACACCATATATTTT. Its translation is CASSPGQKTGNTIYF.

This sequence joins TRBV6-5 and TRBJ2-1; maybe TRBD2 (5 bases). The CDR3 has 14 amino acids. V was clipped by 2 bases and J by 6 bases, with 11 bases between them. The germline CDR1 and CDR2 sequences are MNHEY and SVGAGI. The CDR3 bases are TGTGCCAGCAGTTACCTTACTAGGAGCAATGAGCAGTTCTTC. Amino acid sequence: CASSYLTRSNEQFF.

The CDR3 sequence is CASSLGAGGHEQYV. The CDR3 nucleotides are TGTGCCAGCAGTTTAGGGGCAGGCGGTCACGAGCAGTACGTC. The chain links TRBV27 to TRBJ2-7, with D possibly matching TRBD1 (5 bases). The CDR3 spans 14 residues. Germline CDR1 MNHEY, CDR2 SMNVEV (reference sequence). V was cut by 2 bases and J by 5 bases, with 13 bases left in between.

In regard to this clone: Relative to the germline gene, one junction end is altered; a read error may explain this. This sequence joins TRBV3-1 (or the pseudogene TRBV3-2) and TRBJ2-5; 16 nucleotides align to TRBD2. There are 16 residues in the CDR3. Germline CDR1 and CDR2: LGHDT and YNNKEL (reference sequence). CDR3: CASSQAERGLAGGIDF. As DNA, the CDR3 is TGTGCCAGCAGCCAAGCTGAGAGGGGACTAGCGGGGGGGATCGACTTC.